Listed below are T cell receptor beta chains from one sample, sequenced in a study of blood T cell repertoires in COVID-19. Sequencing used immunoSEQ multiplex PCR; TCRdb keeps in-frame clones, though not all of them. Among 150,000 or so clones listed, around 85% were seen once. Sequencing used peripheral blood. The receptors stem from a man in his fifties or sixties with acute or convalescent COVID-19. Both conserved end residues are part of each CDR3. The D gene is left open where the match is weak. For some rows the clone size is stated as once, few or many, or as a class when expanded; others skip it.

d_call,j_call,v_call,clone_size,cdr3_aa,cdr3_nt
TRBD2,TRBJ2-5,TRBV2,NA,CASTRAGGGETQYF,TGTGCCAGCACGCGCGCGGGAGGGGGGGAGACCCAGTACTTC
NA,TRBJ1-1,TRBV24-1,few,CATSTQLNTEAFF,TGTGCCACCAGTACTCAATTGAACACTGAAGCTTTCTTT
TRBD2,TRBJ2-1,TRBV5-1,NA,CASSPLGAGLPEEISSYNEQFF,TGCGCCAGCAGCCCCCTGGGAGCGGGATTACCAGAAGAAATCAGCTCCTACAATGAGCAGTTCTTC
NA,TRBJ1-6,TRBV16,NA,CASSQWGGNSAYNSPLHF,TGTGCCAGCAGCCAATGGGGAGGGAATTCGGCCTATAATTCACCCCTCCACTTT
TRBD2,TRBJ2-2,TRBV7-3,few,CASSLTSAQSGELFF,TGTGCCAGCAGCTTGACTAGCGCCCAATCCGGGGAGCTGTTTTTT
TRBD1,TRBJ1-5,TRBV28,NA,CASSRVGGPNQPQHF,TGTGCCAGCAGCCGGGTAGGGGGCCCCAATCAGCCCCAGCATTTT
TRBD1,TRBJ2-7,TRBV5-4,NA,CASSLAGTGIYEQYF,TGTGCCAGCAGCTTGGCAGGGACAGGCATCTACGAGCAGTACTTC
NA,TRBJ1-4,TRBV9,NA,CASSVEGTNEKLFF,TGTGCCAGCAGCGTAGAGGGGACTAATGAAAAACTGTTTTTT
NA,TRBJ1-4,TRBV30,NA,CAWSEQINEKLFF,TGTGCCTGGAGTGAACAGATTAATGAAAAACTGTTTTTT
TRBD2,TRBJ2-5,TRBV24-1,NA,CATSDKAGGGETQYF,TGTGCCACCAGTGATAAAGCGGGAGGGGGGGAGACCCAGTACTTC
TRBD1,TRBJ2-2,TRBV2,NA,CASIPGQGGTGELFF,TGTGCCAGCATCCCGGGACAGGGGGGGACCGGGGAGCTGTTTTTT
NA,TRBJ2-1,TRBV5-1,NA,CASSPLGGYNEQFF,TGCGCCAGCAGCCCCTTGGGGGGATACAATGAGCAGTTCTTC
NA,TRBJ1-4,TRBV2,NA,CASGGEGAYEKLFF,TGTGCCAGCGGCGGCGAGGGAGCCTACGAAAAACTGTTTTTT
TRBD1,TRBJ2-5,TRBV3-1/TRBV3-2,NA,CASSQGPGGIETQYF,TGTGCCAGCAGCCAAGGCCCAGGGGGCATAGAGACCCAGTACTTC
NA,TRBJ1-5,TRBV4-2,NA,CASSLDTGTSSNQPQHF,TGTGCCAGCAGCCTAGATACGGGGACATCCAGCAATCAGCCCCAGCATTTT
TRBD2,TRBJ2-3,TRBV5-4,NA,CASSVTSGSGTDTQYF,TGTGCCAGCAGCGTTACTAGCGGGAGTGGGACAGATACGCAGTATTTT
NA,TRBJ1-2,TRBV6-5,NA,CASSPLQGSDDGYTF,TGTGCCAGCAGTCCCCTCCAGGGAAGCGACGATGGCTACACCTTC
TRBD1,TRBJ2-2,TRBV5-1,NA,CASSRNGQGYTGELFF,TGCGCCAGCAGCCGTAACGGACAGGGCTACACCGGGGAGCTGTTTTTT
TRBD1,TRBJ1-5,TRBV2,few,CASRDATGGSILQPQHF,TGTGCCAGCAGGGACGCAACAGGGGGGAGTATCCTACAGCCCCAGCATTTT
NA,TRBJ2-7,TRBV11-2,NA,CASSRGKISTYEQYF,TGTGCCAGCAGCAGAGGGAAAATTTCTACCTACGAGCAGTACTTC
NA,TRBJ1-2,TRBV7-3,NA,CASKPTGTTYGYTF,TGTGCCAGCAAACCAACCGGGACAACCTATGGCTACACCTTC
TRBD2,TRBJ2-3,TRBV14,NA,CASSQEWGGRSDTQYF,TGTGCCAGCAGCCAAGAGTGGGGCGGGAGATCAGATACGCAGTATTTT